Following are 5 T cell receptor beta chains from one sample sequenced in a study of regulatory T cells in long-lasting Graves disease. Time point meaning: persistent/refractory GD, antithyroid drugs over 5 years with positive TRAb. PBMC-derived RNA was used for the TCR library. iRepertoire HTBI primers and Arm-PCR of CDR3 regions built TCR beta libraries. TCRdb reprocessed the multiplex PCR reads via MiXCR and lists one record per CDR3 protein. The sample lists hundreds of thousands of distinct CDR3 sequences; roughly 23% were seen once. The material sequenced was peripheral blood mononuclear cells (PBMCs), taken when the disease was refractory, from a patient treated with antithyroid drugs. The receptor set was obtained from a female donor with Graves disease.

The rearrangement joins TRBV9 to TRBJ2-2; 8 bases are a match to TRBD2. V shed 0 bases, J shed 7 bases, and the junction held 5 bases outside the gene matches. CDR3 size: 15 residues. The V gene's germline CDR1 is SGDLS and CDR2 YYNGEE. The CDR3 DNA reads TGTGCCAGCAGCGTAGTGAGCGGGAGTGGCGGGGAGCTGTTTTTT. Its translation is CASSVVSGSGGELFF.

This clonotype appeared a single time. This chain joins TRBV28 and TRBJ1-1, with 7 bases matching TRBD1. The V gene end was trimmed by 5 bases and the J gene end by 0 bases; junction bases not matched to a gene: 9. The germline V gene encodes CDR1 MDHEN and CDR2 SYDVKM. This CDR3 is 16 amino acids long. For the CDR3, the DNA is TGTGCCAGCAGTCCTCACAGGGGCCAAATGAACACTGAAGCTTTCTTT. It encodes CASSPHRGQMNTEAFF.

This clonotype was found a few times. The CDR3 nucleotides are TGTGCCAGCAGCTTAGGAGGGGGACAGGGGCGCTACGAGCAGTACTTC. This encodes CASSLGGGQGRYEQYF. The J gene is TRBJ2-7, the V gene TRBV7-9; 10 bases agree with TRBD1. The V segment lost 1 base and the J segment 3 bases; nucleotides outside the gene matches: 6. This CDR3 is 16 amino acids long. CDR1 SEHNR and CDR2 FQNEAQ come from the germline V gene (reference sequence). The full variable domain, its missing parts supplied by reference TRBV7-9 and TRBJ2-7, is DTGVSQNPRHKITKRGQNVTFRCDPISEHNRLYWYRQTLGQGPEFLTYFQNEAQLEKSRLLSDRFSAERPKGSFSTLEIQRTEQGDSAMYLCASSLGGGQGRYEQYFGPGTRLTVT.

The rearrangement joins TRBV15 to TRBJ2-2; 7 bases line up with TRBD1. Germline loops: CDR1 LNHNV, CDR2 YYDKDF (reference sequence). The CDR3 spans 15 residues. Trimming took 4 bases from V and 0 from J; bases not matched to a gene: 2. CDR3 residues: CATSMGQSNTGELFF. CDR3 in DNA: TGTGCCACCAGCATGGGACAGTCGAACACCGGGGAGCTGTTTTTT.

This clonotype was seen a handful of times. The genes are TRBV20-1 and TRBJ2-2; D is unclear. There are 15 residues in the CDR3. Germline V gene data show CDR1 as DFQATT and CDR2 as SNEGSKA (reference sequence). V gave up 2 bases and J gave up 1 base, with 11 bases separating them. The CDR3 coding sequence is TGCAGTGCTAGAATTGATAGCAGGAACACCGGGGAGCTGTTTTTT. Encoded protein: CSARIDSRNTGELFF.